Shown below are 30 T cell receptor beta chains from a single sample sequenced in a study of OX40 agonist ivuxolimab in advanced cancers. TCRdb's table, derived via immunoSEQ multiplex PCR, lists solely in-frame clones and lacks some. Of 35,000 to 45,000 clones listed, 82% are singletons. Sequenced here: CD4+ or CD8+ T cells sorted from blood, sampled in a trial of the OX40 agonist ivuxolimab. Receptors were obtained from an adult with an advanced solid tumor such as melanoma, head and neck, liver or kidney cancer.

V and J are TRBV7-3 and TRBJ1-1, with 8 bases aligning to TRBD1. CDR1 is SGHTA, CDR2 FQGTGA, per germline. The CDR3 sequence is 14 residues long. V lost 2 bases, J lost 5 bases, and 4 bases stayed unmatched. The CDR3 bases are TGTGCCAGCAGCTTAGGGGACAGGAATACTGAAGCTTTCTTT. This encodes CASSLGDRNTEAFF.

The J gene is TRBJ1-3, the V gene TRBV21-1; the DNA was not used to check the table's D call, TRBD1. TRBV21-1 is termed a pseudogene. This CDR3 has 17 amino acids. CDR3: CASSIPTGTGAGNTIYF. The CDR3 DNA is TGTGCCAGCAGCATCCCCACCGGGACAGGGGCTGGAAACACCATATATTTT.

This rearrangement joins TRBV7-2 to TRBJ1-6; a possible D gene is TRBD1 (5 bases). Trimming removed 5 bases at V and 10 bases at J, with 15 bases between. The CDR3 is 14 amino acids. Germline CDR1 reads SGHTA; CDR2 reads FQGNSA. The chain's CDR3 is CASSPWGSFSPLHF. CDR3 coding DNA: TGTGCCAGCAGCCCTTGGGGCAGTTTCTCACCCCTCCACTTT.

The chain joins TRBV19 to TRBJ2-1, with D possibly TRBD2 on 6 matching bases. This CDR3 spans 18 amino acids. Trimming left V 0 bases short and J 2 bases short, with 17 bases between. Germline CDR1 reads LNHDA; CDR2 reads SQIVND (reference sequence). The CDR3 coding sequence is TGTGCCAGTAGTATAGAGGGAGGACTGGGGCCTACCTACAATGAGCAGTTCTTC. This sequence encodes CASSIEGGLGPTYNEQFF.

This chain joins TRBV18 and TRBJ2-1; unclear D gene. The ends were cut back, 3 bases at V and 7 bases at J, with 13 bases in the middle. CDR1 KGHSH and CDR2 LQKENI come from the germline V gene. The CDR3 runs 14 residues. In DNA form, the CDR3 reads TGTGCCAGCTCACCTGGGTCAGTTGGTAATGAGCAGTTCTTC. Its translation: CASSPGSVGNEQFF.

This clone qualifies as medium-sized. The chain has TRBV7-9 and TRBJ1-3; D possibly corresponds to TRBD1 (6 bases). Germline CDR1 is SEHNR and CDR2 is FQNEAQ (reference sequence). V was trimmed by 5 bases and J by 8 bases, leaving 7 bases between them. CDR3 length equals 11 residues. The CDR3 sequence is CASSPGDTIYF. The CDR3 nucleotides are TGTGCCAGCAGCCCAGGGGACACCATATATTTT.

The rearrangement joins TRBV4-2 to TRBJ2-1, with D hard to call. Trimming took off 3 bases at V and 4 bases at J, with 16 bases between the two ends. CDR1 and CDR2 (germline): LGHNA, YNFKEQ. This CDR3 contains 16 residues. Here the CDR3 DNA reads TGTGCCAGCAGCCACCCCGAACGCCCGATATACAATGAGCAGTTCTTC. This gives the protein CASSHPERPIYNEQFF.

CDR3 residues: CASSPGQTAQEQYF. The DNA for the CDR3 is TGCGCCAGCAGCCCCGGACAGACAGCTCAGGAGCAGTACTTC. This chain connects TRBV4-3 to TRBJ2-7; tentative D call: TRBD1 (6 bases). The length of the CDR3 is 14 residues. The V and J ends lost 4 bases and 7 bases respectively, with 17 bases between them. CDR1 and CDR2 (germline): LGHNA, YSLEER.

This clone was counted once. The chain has TRBV28 and TRBJ1-2, with D maybe TRBD1 (5 bases). Germline assignment: CDR1 MDHEN and CDR2 SYDVKM. V was pared by 7 bases and J by 0 bases, with 9 bases between. This CDR3 region has 13 residues. For the CDR3, the DNA is TGTGCCAGCACTGACAGCTCTAACTATGGCTACACCTTC. Translation gives CASTDSSNYGYTF.

This chain joins TRBV5-1 and TRBJ2-5; D is possibly TRBD2 (5 bases). Germline assignment: CDR1 SGHRS and CDR2 YFSETQ. The CDR3 consists of 13 residues. V lost 2 bases, J lost 3 bases, and 8 bases lay in between. The CDR3 DNA sequence: TGCGCCAGCAGCTTACTAGAGGAAGAGACCCAGTACTTC. Translating gives CASSLLEEETQYF. Full variable domain (outside the CDR3, taken from reference TRBV5-1 and TRBJ2-5): KAGVTQTPRYLIKTRGQQVTLSCSPISGHRSVSWYQQTPGQGLQFLFEYFSETQRNKGNFPGRFSGRQFSNSRSEMNVSTLELGDSALYLCASSLLEEETQYFGPGTRLLVL.

This chain uses TRBV2 with TRBJ1-1; TRBD1 might be the D (5 bases). Trimming shortened V by 6 bases and J by 1 base, and 12 bases separated the two germline ends. This CDR3 contains 14 residues. From germline, CDR1 is SNHLY and CDR2 FYNNEI. The chain's CDR3 is CASRPGRPNTEAFF. The CDR3 nucleotides are TGTGCCAGCAGACCGGGACGTCCGAACACTGAAGCTTTCTTT.

The chain links TRBV9 to TRBJ2-7; 10 nucleotides agree with TRBD1. CDR3 size: 12 residues. Germline CDR1 is SGDLS and CDR2 is YYNGEE. The V gene end was trimmed by 5 bases and the J gene end by 6 bases; junction bases not matched to a gene: 2. CDR3 sequence: CASRGDRGEQYF. CDR3 bases: TGTGCCAGCAGGGGGGACAGGGGCGAGCAGTACTTC. Filled out from reference TRBV9 and TRBJ2-7, the complete variable domain reads DSGVTQTPKHLITATGQRVTLRCSPRSGDLSVYWYQQSLDQGLQFLIQYYNGEERAKGNILERFSAQQFPDLHSELNLSSLELGDSALYFCASRGDRGEQYFGPGTRLTVT.

The chain couples TRBV7-3 to TRBJ2-1; 13 bases align to TRBD2. Germline V lookup: CDR1 SGHTA, CDR2 FQGTGA. Trimming removed 4 bases from V and 12 bases from J; junction bases left unmatched: 3. The CDR3 length is 13 residues. CDR3: CASSWGLAGWQFF. The CDR3 nucleotides read TGTGCCAGCAGCTGGGGACTAGCGGGGTGGCAGTTCTTC.

V usage is TRBV10-3 and J usage is TRBJ1-3, with D unclear. The CDR3 loop spans 12 amino acids. Germline V gene sequence: CDR1 ENHRY, CDR2 SYGVKD. With 3 bases removed from V and 16 bases from J, the gap between germline ends came to 16 bases. The CDR3 is CAISENENHLYF. The CDR3 DNA follows: TGTGCCATCAGTGAAAACGAAAATCACTTGTATTTT.

CDR3 DNA: TGTGCCAGCAGTTTTGTAGGGGCTGGCAATCAGCCCCAGCATTTT. Amino acids: CASSFVGAGNQPQHF. The V and J genes are TRBV27 and TRBJ1-5; D might be TRBD1 (5 bases). V lost 3 bases, J lost 2 bases, and 11 bases lay in between. From germline, CDR1 is MNHEY and CDR2 SMNVEV (reference sequence). The CDR3 has 15 amino acids.

The chain combines TRBV4-3 with TRBJ2-1, with D perhaps TRBD1 or TRBD2 (5 bases each). The germline CDR1 and CDR2 sequences are LGHNA and YSLEER. The CDR3 covers 17 residues. Trimming took 0 bases from V and 3 from J, leaving 15 bases between them. This chain's CDR3 is CASSQEWGFLFYNEQFF. The CDR3 coding sequence is TGCGCCAGCAGCCAAGAATGGGGGTTCCTTTTCTACAATGAGCAGTTCTTC.

Only one count was recorded for this clone. For the CDR3, the DNA is TGTGCCAGCAGTTTGGACGGGTACACTGAAGCTTTCTTT. Protein product: CASSLDGYTEAFF. The chain carries TRBV28 and TRBJ1-1; D is ambiguous. CDR3 length equals 13 residues. Germline CDR1 reads MDHEN; CDR2 reads SYDVKM. V was pared by 3 bases and J by 3 bases, with 8 bases between.

The chain is built from TRBV27 and TRBJ2-1, with 8 positions matching TRBD1. Germline trimming cut 4 bases from V and 3 bases from J; bases unmatched to any gene: 5. Germline CDR1 MNHEY, CDR2 SMNVEV (reference sequence). CDR3 length equals 15 residues. In nucleotides, the CDR3 is TGTGCCAGCAGTTCGGGACAGGAAATCTACAATGAGCAGTTCTTC. Amino acids: CASSSGQEIYNEQFF.

This clone was detected once. This chain connects TRBV4-1 to TRBJ1-4; the D is unclear. The CDR3 is made up of 12 amino acids. CDR1 and CDR2 from the germline V gene are MGHRA and YSYEKL. The V end was cut by 0 bases, the J end by 13 bases, with 9 bases between. The CDR3 DNA is TGCGCCAGCAGCCAAGATGCCAGATTACTGTTTTTT. Residues: CASSQDARLLFF.

The chain employs TRBV18 and TRBJ2-6; no reliable D call. Germline-derived CDR1 and CDR2 are KGHSH and LQKENI. The CDR3 contains 15 residues. The V end was cut by 5 bases, the J end by 0 bases, with 8 bases between. Here the CDR3 reads CASSFGFSGANVLTF. CDR3 DNA sequence: TGTGCCAGCTCATTTGGGTTCTCTGGGGCCAACGTCCTGACTTTC.

The rearrangement links TRBV6-6 to TRBJ2-3; 8 nucleotides match TRBD2. The CDR3 totals 16 residues. The germline CDR1 and CDR2 sequences are MNHNY and SVGAGI (reference sequence). Unmatched junction bases numbered 5, after V lost 2 bases and J lost 1 base. The CDR3: CASSYTGRGGTDTQYF. In DNA form, the CDR3 reads TGTGCCAGCAGTTACACGGGGCGGGGGGGCACAGATACGCAGTATTTT.

The chain links TRBV7-8 to TRBJ1-1; D gene uncertain. Per the germline V gene, CDR1 is SGHVS and CDR2 is FQNEAQ. The V end lost 7 bases, the J end lost 6 bases, and 15 bases lay between the germline ends. The CDR3 consists of 13 residues. The chain's CDR3 is CASTPSLVSEAFF. The CDR3 DNA sequence: TGTGCCAGCACCCCGAGTTTGGTGTCTGAAGCTTTCTTT.

This clone has just one count. The chain recombines TRBV15 with TRBJ1-4; D uncertain. V lost 3 bases and J 4 bases, leaving 9 bases between the germline ends. This CDR3 is built from 14 residues. Germline V lookup: CDR1 LNHNV, CDR2 YYDKDF (reference sequence). CDR3: CATSSITINEKLFF. The CDR3 region has the DNA TGTGCCACCAGCAGTATAACTATTAATGAAAAACTGTTTTTT.

CDR3 sequence: CASSPGTSGAYNEQFF. CDR3 coding DNA: TGTGCCAGCTCACCGGGGACTAGCGGGGCCTACAATGAGCAGTTCTTC. The chain joins TRBV18 to TRBJ2-1; the match to TRBD2 covers 13 bases. The V and J ends lost 3 bases and 2 bases, in that order; junction bases with no gene match: 1. Looked up from germline, CDR1 is KGHSH and CDR2 is LQKENI. The CDR3 has 16 residues.

The chain uses TRBV4-2 and TRBJ2-1, with unresolved D. CDR1 and CDR2 from the germline V gene are LGHNA and YNFKEQ. V was shortened by 1 base and J by 0 bases, with 10 bases between the two germline ends. The CDR3 length is 16 residues. The CDR3 region is CASSQAQSLSYNEQFF. The CDR3 DNA is TGTGCCAGCAGCCAAGCTCAGTCCCTCTCCTACAATGAGCAGTTCTTC.

This sequence joins TRBV9 and TRBJ2-3, with D tentatively TRBD2 (7 bases). This CDR3 is 20 amino acids long. The germline V gene encodes CDR1 SGDLS and CDR2 YYNGEE. Trimming cost V 0 bases and J 0 bases, with 23 bases left between them. The CDR3 coding sequence is TGTGCCAGCAGCGTAGCGGGGGGAGCGAGGGGGTTTTCTAGCACAGATACGCAGTATTTT. Protein product: CASSVAGGARGFSSTDTQYF.

This sequence joins TRBV9 and TRBJ2-7, with no clear D. The CDR3 is 13 residues long. V was trimmed by 0 bases and J by 2 bases, leaving 6 bases between them. Per germline, CDR1 SGDLS and CDR2 YYNGEE. The CDR3 nucleotides are TGTGCCAGCAGCGTAGGACCCACCTACGAGCAGTACTTC. Residues: CASSVGPTYEQYF.

The chain couples TRBV27 to TRBJ1-2, with D perhaps TRBD1 (6 bases). V dropped 6 bases and J dropped 5 bases, with 7 bases sitting between them. The CDR3 covers 11 residues. Germline assignment: CDR1 MNHEY and CDR2 SMNVEV (reference sequence). The DNA for the CDR3 is TGTGCCAGCAGGCAGGGGTATGGCTACACCTTC. Translating gives CASRQGYGYTF.

The chain carries TRBV19 and TRBJ1-6; possibly TRBD1 for D (5 bases). From germline, CDR1 is LNHDA and CDR2 SQIVND (reference sequence). This CDR3 is 16 amino acids long. V lost 4 bases, J lost 7 bases, and 17 bases lay in between. CDR3 residues: CASSRGNLTRNSPLHF. The CDR3 DNA reads TGTGCCAGTAGTAGGGGGAACCTGACGAGGAATTCACCCCTCCACTTT.

This chain joins TRBV2 and TRBJ1-5; D gene uncertain. V lost 4 bases to trimming and J lost 0 bases, with 10 bases between them. The length of the CDR3 is 15 residues. CDR1 and CDR2 (germline): SNHLY, FYNNEI. The CDR3 nucleotides read TGTGCCAGCAGTGGGGGAGGGAATAGCAATCAGCCCCAGCATTTT. Its protein product is CASSGGGNSNQPQHF.